This record covers a single T cell receptor (beta chain). Antigen unknown. This specimen belongs to a study of cytomegalovirus exposure and HLA in healthy donors. Findings and limits, study-wide: Both high specificity and high sensitivity reportedly marked the classifier's diagnosis of cytomegalovirus status. TCR beta chains numbering 164 were designated cytomegalovirus-associated.

The germline V gene encodes CDR1 MNHEY and CDR2 SMNVEV (reference sequence). The CDR3 sequence is 12 residues long. Sequencing was performed with immunoSEQ multiplex PCR; in TCRdb, only in-frame clones are kept and a portion is missing. The sample records 140,000 or so clones, approximately 90% being singletons. The roughly 120-subject validation cohort, separate from the approximately 660-subject first cohort, included the donors. Sequences were obtained from PBMCs. The receptor was derived from a woman aged 25-40 years in good health and CMV-seropositive. The J gene is TRBJ2-1, the V gene TRBV27, with 11 bases lining up with TRBD2. CDR3 sequence (DNA): TGTGCTACTAGCGGGAGAGGCAATGAGCAGTTCTTC. Translating gives CATSGRGNEQFF.